The 4 T cell receptor beta chains reported below all come from one sample, sequenced in a study of T cell repertoires in cytomegalovirus infection (dated by TCRdb to the late 2010s). Sequencing was carried out with an Illumina HiSeq 1500. Through fastp at Q25 and MiXCR, TCRdb rebuilt clones from the public reads, retaining in-frame beta chains. Identical CDR3 protein sequences are pooled into one entry, listed with their most common genes and DNA. The sample data list 150,000 or so distinct CDR3 sequences, and 20% to 25% of these were observed just once. Roughly 25% of the sample lies in the top ten. The meaning of the sample's treatment or condition label: in vitro stimulation with specific CMV peptide epitopes to enrich CMV-specific T cells. Antigens of these TCRs are unknown. The source was CD8+ T cells from cultured PBMCs, collected from culture after CMV antigen stimulation. Every receptor here comes from a human donor in good health (CMV status not recorded). Some clones in this sample may be carry-over from other donors' samples.

The CDR3, as DNA: TGTGCCATCGGAGACTCAGGCGATAGCTACGAGCAGTACTTC. Its protein product is CAIGDSGDSYEQYF. This chain links TRBV10-3 with TRBJ2-7; no firm D call. Trimming removed 8 bases from V and 3 bases from J, with 17 bases in between. The germline gives CDR1 ENHRY, CDR2 SYGVKD. The length of the CDR3 is 14 residues.

In this sample, this clonotype turned up a few times. The CDR3 DNA follows: TGCGCCAGCAGCCAAGAAATATCAGGGGTAGGCACTGAAGCTTTCTTT. It codes for CASSQEISGVGTEAFF. The V and J genes are TRBV4-1 and TRBJ1-1; possibly TRBD1 for D (6 bases). The CDR3 covers 16 residues. The ends were cut back, 0 bases at V and 4 bases at J, with 15 bases in the middle. Looked up from germline, CDR1 is MGHRA and CDR2 is YSYEKL.

This chain uses TRBV7-6 with TRBJ2-7; D may match TRBD1 or TRBD2 (5 bases each). Per germline, CDR1 SGHVS and CDR2 FNYEAQ. The CDR3 loop spans 14 amino acids. The V end was cut by 5 bases, the J end by 0 bases, with 11 bases between. In nucleotides, the CDR3 is TGTGCCAGCAGCCAGGGACCGATCTCCTACGAGCAGTACTTC. This codes for CASSQGPISYEQYF.

In this sample, this clonotype turned up a few times. The V call is TRBV6-8, the J call TRBJ1-1, with no clear D. The V and J ends lost 2 bases and 1 base respectively, with 5 bases between them. The CDR3 has 13 amino acids. Germline loops: CDR1 MNHGY, CDR2 SAAAGT. CDR3 sequence reads: CASSYQPNTEAFF. The CDR3 region has the DNA TGTGCCAGCAGTTACCAGCCGAACACTGAAGCTTTCTTT.